This T cell receptor beta chain was sequenced during a study of B cell selection in AIRE deficiency. Study results and limitations: Shared Treg sequences were biased toward short CDR3s with few non-templated nucleotide insertions. Healthy donors alone shared 31.6% of around 3,700 Treg sequences; patients alone 8.5% to 10%.

Germline CDR1 reads MNHNY; CDR2 reads SVGAGI (reference sequence). The CDR3 is 11 amino acids. V was cut by 8 bases and J by 9 bases, with 10 bases left in between. About this clone itself: Its target is unknown.

Sorted regulatory T cells were CD4-positive, CD25-high and CD127-low or negative. Unrelated healthy donors provided the controls. Per the original data handling: Patients' Tregs yielded 45,000 to 60,000 distinct TCRbeta sequences; donors' fewer than 100,000. The assay was immunoSEQ multiplex PCR, and TCRdb's table has in-frame clones only and misses some. V and J calls and clone size follow that table, whereas D and trimming were derived from the DNA. The sample holds around 26,000 clones, about 90% seen once. This clonotype originated in a human donor in good health. Sample: CD4+CD25+ Tregs sorted from PBMCs. This chain connects TRBV6-6 to TRBJ2-2; the D gene could be TRBD1 or TRBD2 (6 bases each). Here the CDR3 reads CASGGPRELFF. In DNA form, the CDR3 reads TGTGCCAGCGGGGGGCCGAGGGAGCTGTTTTTT.